This T cell receptor (beta chain) emerged from a study of blood T cell repertoires in COVID-19. Study-wide background: T cells, B-cell-depleted T cells, or PBMCs provided the cDNA or gDNA that served as material.

As originally analysed: Counts of nucleated cells, estimated from reference gene primer amplification, were obtained. This table comes from immunoSEQ multiplex PCR, and its TCRdb copy is limited to in-frame clones, with some not included. That table is the source of V, J and clone size, and D and trimming were worked out from the DNA. Among 120,000 to 150,000 clones, around four fifths were seen once, and the ten largest hold 3% to 3.5%. Enrollees, about 18 to 89 years old, lived in 24 US areas. This receptor was taken from a woman in her 50s with acute COVID-19. Source material: PBMCs or T cells enriched from blood (not recorded which).

The DNA for the CDR3 is TGTGCCAGCTCATTCACTAGCGGGAGGGATGAGCAGTTCTTC. Translation: CASSFTSGRDEQFF. The chain carries TRBV18 and TRBJ2-1; 13 positions agree with TRBD2. Germline-derived CDR1 and CDR2 are KGHSH and LQKENI. CDR3 size: 14 residues. V gave up 5 bases and J gave up 8 bases; unmatched junction bases: 3.